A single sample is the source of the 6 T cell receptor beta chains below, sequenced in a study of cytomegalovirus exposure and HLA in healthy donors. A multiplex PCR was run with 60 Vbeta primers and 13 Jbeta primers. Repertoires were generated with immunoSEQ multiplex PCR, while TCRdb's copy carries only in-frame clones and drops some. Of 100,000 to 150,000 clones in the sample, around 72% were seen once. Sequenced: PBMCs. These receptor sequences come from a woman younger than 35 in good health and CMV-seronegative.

CDR3 in amino acids: CATSSIGQPQHF. DNA of the CDR3: TGTGCCACCAGCAGCATCGGTCAGCCCCAGCATTTT. The chain recombines TRBV15 with TRBJ1-5; D is unclear. Germline V gene data show CDR1 as LNHNV and CDR2 as YYDKDF (reference sequence). The CDR3 is 12 amino acids. With 3 bases removed from V and 6 bases from J, the gap between germline ends came to 6 bases.

The CDR3 DNA reads TGCGCCAGCAGCTCACCGGGACTAAACAATGAGCAGTTCTTC. Translation: CASSSPGLNNEQFF. The J gene is TRBJ2-1, the V gene TRBV5-1; 7 bases map to TRBD2. This CDR3 spans 14 amino acids. CDR1 is SGHRS and CDR2 is YFSETQ in the germline V gene. With 3 bases clipped from V and 5 bases from J, the junction kept 5 bases outside the gene matches.

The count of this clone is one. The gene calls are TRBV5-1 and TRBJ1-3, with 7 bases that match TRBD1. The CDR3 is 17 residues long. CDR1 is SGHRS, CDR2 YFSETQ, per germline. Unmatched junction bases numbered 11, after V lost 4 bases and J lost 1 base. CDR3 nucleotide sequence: TGCGCCAGCAGCGCCACAGGGGCCGAGCTGTCTGGAAACACCATATATTTT. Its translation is CASSATGAELSGNTIYF.

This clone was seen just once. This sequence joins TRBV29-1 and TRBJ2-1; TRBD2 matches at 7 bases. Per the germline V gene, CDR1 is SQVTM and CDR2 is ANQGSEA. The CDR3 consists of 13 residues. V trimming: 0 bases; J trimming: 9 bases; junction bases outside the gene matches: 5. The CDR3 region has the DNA TGCAGCGTTGAAGATCCTACGGGGGGTGAGCAGTTCTTC. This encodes CSVEDPTGGEQFF.

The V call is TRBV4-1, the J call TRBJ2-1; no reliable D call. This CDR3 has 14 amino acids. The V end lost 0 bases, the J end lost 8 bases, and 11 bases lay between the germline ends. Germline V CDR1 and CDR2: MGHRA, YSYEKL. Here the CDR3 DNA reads TGCGCCAGCAGCCAAGACGGTAGATCGGATGAGCAGTTCTTC. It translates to CASSQDGRSDEQFF.

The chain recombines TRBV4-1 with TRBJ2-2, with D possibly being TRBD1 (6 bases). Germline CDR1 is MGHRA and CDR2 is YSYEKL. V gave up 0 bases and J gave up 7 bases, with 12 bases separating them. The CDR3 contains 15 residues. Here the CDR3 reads CASSQETGNVGELFF. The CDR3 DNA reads TGCGCCAGCAGCCAAGAAACAGGGAATGTCGGGGAGCTGTTTTTT.